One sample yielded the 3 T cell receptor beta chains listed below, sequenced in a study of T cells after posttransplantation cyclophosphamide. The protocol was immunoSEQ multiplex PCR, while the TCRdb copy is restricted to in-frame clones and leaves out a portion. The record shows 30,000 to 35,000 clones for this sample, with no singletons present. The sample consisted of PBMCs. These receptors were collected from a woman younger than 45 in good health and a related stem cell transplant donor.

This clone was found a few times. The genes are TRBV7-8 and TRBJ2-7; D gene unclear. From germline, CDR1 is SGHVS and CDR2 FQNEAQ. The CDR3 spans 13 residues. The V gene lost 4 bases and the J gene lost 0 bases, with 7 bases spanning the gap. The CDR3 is CASSSRSSYEQYF. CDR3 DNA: TGTGCCAGCAGCTCCAGGAGCTCCTACGAGCAGTACTTC.

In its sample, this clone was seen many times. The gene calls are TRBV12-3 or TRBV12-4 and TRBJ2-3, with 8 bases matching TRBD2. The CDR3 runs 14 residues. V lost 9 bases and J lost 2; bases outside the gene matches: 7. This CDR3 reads CASRRAGDTDTQYF. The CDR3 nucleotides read TGTGCCAGTAGGCGAGCGGGAGACACAGATACGCAGTATTTT.

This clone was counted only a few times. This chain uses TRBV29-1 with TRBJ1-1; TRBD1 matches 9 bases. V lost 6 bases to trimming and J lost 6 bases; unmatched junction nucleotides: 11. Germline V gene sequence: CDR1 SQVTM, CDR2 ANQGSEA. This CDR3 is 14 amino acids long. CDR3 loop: CSVVTGGEFAEAFF. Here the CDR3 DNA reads TGCAGCGTCGTTACAGGGGGCGAGTTTGCTGAAGCTTTCTTT.